A single sample is the source of the 22 T cell receptor beta chains below, sequenced in a study of blood T cell repertoires in COVID-19. Sequenced by immunoSEQ multiplex PCR; TCRdb stores in-frame clones only, minus some. The data show about 200,000 clones, with 70% to 90% seen just once and 0.6% to 0.9% held by the top ten. Sequencing was done on a sample of peripheral blood. The receptors shown here come from a woman in her seventies with acute or convalescent COVID-19.

The genes are TRBV18 and TRBJ1-6; D may be TRBD1 (5 bases). The CDR3 totals 15 residues. Germline assignment: CDR1 KGHSH and CDR2 LQKENI. The V and J ends lost 1 base and 7 bases respectively, with 11 bases between them. The CDR3 nucleotides are TGTGCCAGCTCACCACTAGACAGTAAGAATTCACCCCTCCACTTT. Encoded protein: CASSPLDSKNSPLHF. Complete variable domain (other parts from reference TRBV18 and TRBJ1-6): NAGVMQNPRHLVRRRGQEARLRCSPMKGHSHVYWYRQLPEEGLKFMVYLQKENIIDESGMPKERFSAEFPKEGPSILRIQQVVRGDSAAYFCASSPLDSKNSPLHFGNGTRLTVT.

The chain recombines TRBV5-1 with TRBJ2-5, with 11 bases aligning to TRBD2. The CDR3 covers 14 residues. V was clipped by 2 bases and J by 5 bases; unmatched bases: 2. Germline CDR1 SGHRS, CDR2 YFSETQ. CDR3 sequence reads: CASSFRLAGETQYF. DNA of the CDR3: TGCGCCAGCAGCTTTCGACTAGCGGGGGAGACCCAGTACTTC.

The V gene is TRBV24-1, the J gene TRBJ2-7; 7 nucleotides line up with TRBD1. V lost 0 bases to trimming and J lost 9 bases; unmatched junction nucleotides: 7. From germline, CDR1 is KGHDR and CDR2 SFDVKD. The CDR3 sequence is 14 residues long. CDR3 sequence: CATSDLGQDSWQYF. The CDR3 DNA follows: TGTGCCACCAGTGATTTGGGACAGGATTCGTGGCAGTACTTC.

V is TRBV10-3 and J is TRBJ2-1, with D possibly being TRBD2 (6 bases). Looked up from germline, CDR1 is ENHRY and CDR2 is SYGVKD. CDR3 size: 15 residues. V was trimmed by 2 bases and J by 7 bases, leaving 15 bases between them. The CDR3 region is CAISEGGSNQNEQFF. The DNA for the CDR3 is TGTGCCATCAGTGAGGGGGGGAGTAATCAGAATGAGCAGTTCTTC.

V usage is TRBV4-2 and J usage is TRBJ1-2, with D maybe TRBD1 (6 bases). Trimming removed 0 bases from V and 4 bases from J, with 12 bases in between. This CDR3 spans 15 amino acids. Germline V lookup: CDR1 LGHNA, CDR2 YNFKEQ. CDR3 residues: CASSQDLTGPYGYTF. The CDR3 region has the DNA TGTGCCAGCAGCCAAGATCTCACAGGGCCCTATGGCTACACCTTC.

The rearrangement links TRBV2 to TRBJ1-5; 7 positions match TRBD1. The germline V gene encodes CDR1 SNHLY and CDR2 FYNNEI. This CDR3 spans 14 amino acids. With 4 bases clipped from V and 3 bases from J, the junction kept 3 bases outside the gene matches. CDR3 region: CASSGDSLNQPQHF. CDR3 bases: TGTGCCAGCAGTGGGGACAGCCTCAATCAGCCCCAGCATTTT.

The chain links TRBV7-2 to TRBJ1-1; no reliable D call. Deletions cut 8 bases from V and 2 bases from J, with 15 bases between. The CDR3 covers 14 residues. The germline gives CDR1 SGHTA, CDR2 FQGNSA. The DNA of the CDR3 is TGTGCCAGCCACGGGGTAGGGCTAAACACTGAAGCTTTCTTT. This sequence encodes CASHGVGLNTEAFF.

This clone was found a few times. The gene calls are TRBV7-2 and TRBJ1-3; tentatively, D is TRBD1 (6 bases). Trimming took off 5 bases at V and 2 bases at J, with 19 bases between the two ends. Germline-derived CDR1 and CDR2 are SGHTA and FQGNSA. The CDR3 is 17 amino acids. The CDR3 sequence is CASSVQPGVGAGNTIYF. The CDR3 DNA follows: TGTGCCAGCAGCGTACAGCCAGGGGTGGGTGCTGGAAACACCATATATTTT.

This chain connects TRBV20-1 to TRBJ2-3, with D unclear. V lost 3 bases and J 2 bases, leaving 9 bases between the germline ends. Germline CDR1 reads DFQATT; CDR2 reads SNEGSKA (reference sequence). This CDR3 spans 13 amino acids. The CDR3 DNA is TGCAGTGCTAGTTCCAGGAACACAGATACGCAGTATTTT. It is translated as CSASSRNTDTQYF.

J is TRBJ1-1 and V is TRBV10-1, with D tentatively TRBD1 (5 bases). The V end lost 4 bases, the J end lost 1 base, and 10 bases lay between the germline ends. Germline V gene sequence: CDR1 WNHNN, CDR2 SYGVQD (reference sequence). This CDR3 region has 14 residues. The CDR3 DNA reads as TGCGCCAGCAGTGGAGCAGGGCGGAACACTGAAGCTTTCTTT. Protein sequence: CASSGAGRNTEAFF.

This chain connects TRBV28 to TRBJ2-7; 8 nucleotides line up with TRBD2. Germline values: CDR1 MDHEN, CDR2 SYDVKM. The CDR3 has 15 residues. The V and J ends lost 3 bases and 1 base, in that order; junction bases with no gene match: 5. CDR3 region: CASSLSGSISYEQYF. CDR3 coding DNA: TGTGCCAGCAGTTTGAGCGGGAGCATTTCCTACGAGCAGTACTTC.

V usage is TRBV19 and J usage is TRBJ1-1; D is ambiguous. Germline V gene lookup returns CDR1 LNHDA and CDR2 SQIVND (reference sequence). CDR3 length equals 12 residues. The V end lost 3 bases, the J end lost 5 bases, and 7 bases lay between the germline ends. CDR3 sequence reads: CASSIPRTEAFF. The CDR3 DNA sequence: TGTGCCAGTAGTATCCCGCGAACTGAAGCTTTCTTT. The complete variable domain, with remaining parts taken from reference TRBV19 and TRBJ1-1, reads DGGITQSPKYLFRKEGQNVTLSCEQNLNHDAMYWYRQDPGQGLRLIYYSQIVNDFQKGDIAEGYSVSREKKESFPLTVTSAQKNPTAFYLCASSIPRTEAFFGQGTRLTVV.

The rearrangement uses TRBV7-6 and TRBJ1-4, with a weak D call TRBD1 (5 bases). Germline-derived CDR1 and CDR2 are SGHVS and FNYEAQ. The CDR3 spans 18 residues. Deletions cut 4 bases from V and 7 bases from J, with 25 bases between. CDR3 nucleotides: TGTGCCAGCAGCTCAAGACAGCGTGTCGAACTAAAGGGTGAAAAACTGTTTTTT. This gives the protein CASSSRQRVELKGEKLFF.

Comment on this clone: Other DNA variants within this sample encode the same CDR3. The rearrangement uses TRBV18 and TRBJ2-7, with TRBD1 matching over 9 bases. The V segment lost 3 bases and the J segment 6 bases; nucleotides outside the gene matches: 3. This CDR3 contains 13 residues. Per the germline V gene, CDR1 is KGHSH and CDR2 is LQKENI. This CDR3 is CASSPDRGAEQYF. The CDR3 region has the DNA TGTGCCAGCTCACCGGACAGGGGCGCCGAGCAGTACTTC.

The chain combines TRBV9 with TRBJ2-2, with unresolved D. Trimming took off 1 base at V and 3 bases at J, with 4 bases between the two ends. The CDR3 spans 13 residues. From germline, CDR1 is SGDLS and CDR2 YYNGEE. In DNA form, the CDR3 reads TGTGCCAGCAGCGTATATGACACCGGGGAGCTGTTTTTT. Translating it yields CASSVYDTGELFF.

The V gene is TRBV9, the J gene TRBJ2-2, with D possibly matching TRBD2 (6 bases). From germline, CDR1 is SGDLS and CDR2 YYNGEE. V lost 4 bases and J lost 5, with 15 bases in between. The CDR3 spans 15 residues. The CDR3, as DNA: TGTGCCAGCAGCAAAACGGGACTGGCAACCGGGGAGCTGTTTTTT. Encoded protein: CASSKTGLATGELFF.

CDR3 loop: CASSYGQGLGYTF. CDR3 nucleotides: TGTGCCAGCAGTTACGGACAGGGGCTTGGCTACACCTTC. The chain is built from TRBV6-5 and TRBJ1-2, with 9 bases fitting TRBD1. The CDR3 spans 13 residues. CDR1 is MNHEY, CDR2 SVGAGI, per germline. The V gene end was trimmed by 2 bases and the J gene end by 7 bases; junction bases not matched to a gene: 2.

V usage is TRBV28 and J usage is TRBJ1-5, with D maybe TRBD1 (6 bases). Trimming removed 2 bases at V and 11 bases at J, with 22 bases between. The germline V gene has CDR1 MDHEN and CDR2 SYDVKM. The CDR3 covers 16 residues. CDR3 residues: CASSLPGQLLGSAQHF. The CDR3 nucleotides read TGTGCCAGCAGTTTACCAGGACAGCTACTGGGATCAGCCCAGCATTTT.

This chain joins TRBV28 and TRBJ2-3; 9 nucleotides agree with TRBD1. The CDR3 totals 13 residues. Germline assignment: CDR1 MDHEN and CDR2 SYDVKM. V shed 6 bases, J shed 3 bases, and the junction held 1 base outside the gene matches. The CDR3 sequence: CASRTGGTDTQYF. As DNA, the CDR3 is TGTGCCAGCAGGACAGGGGGAACAGATACGCAGTATTTT.

The genes are TRBV5-1 and TRBJ1-6, with 7 bases fitting TRBD1. CDR1 and CDR2 (germline): SGHRS, YFSETQ. This CDR3 is built from 15 residues. Germline trimming cut 6 bases from V and 7 bases from J; bases unmatched to any gene: 10. This CDR3 is CASTLGQSNNSPLHF. The DNA for the CDR3 is TGCGCCAGCACTTTGGGACAGTCGAACAATTCACCCCTCCACTTT.

This rearrangement joins TRBV27 to TRBJ2-3; maybe TRBD2 (6 bases). Germline V CDR1 and CDR2: MNHEY, SMNVEV (reference sequence). The CDR3 is 12 amino acids. CDR3 residues: CARDRSTDTQYF. In DNA, the CDR3 is TGTGCGCGGGACCGCAGCACAGATACGCAGTATTTT.

V and J are TRBV7-2 and TRBJ1-2, with D uncertain. The CDR3 is 13 amino acids. Germline lookup yields CDR1 SGHTA and CDR2 FQGNSA. The germline V and J ends were trimmed by 4 bases and 7 bases, with 13 bases remaining between them. Here the CDR3 reads CASSSPRAGGYTF. In nucleotides, the CDR3 is TGTGCCAGCAGCTCACCTCGGGCGGGTGGCTACACCTTC.